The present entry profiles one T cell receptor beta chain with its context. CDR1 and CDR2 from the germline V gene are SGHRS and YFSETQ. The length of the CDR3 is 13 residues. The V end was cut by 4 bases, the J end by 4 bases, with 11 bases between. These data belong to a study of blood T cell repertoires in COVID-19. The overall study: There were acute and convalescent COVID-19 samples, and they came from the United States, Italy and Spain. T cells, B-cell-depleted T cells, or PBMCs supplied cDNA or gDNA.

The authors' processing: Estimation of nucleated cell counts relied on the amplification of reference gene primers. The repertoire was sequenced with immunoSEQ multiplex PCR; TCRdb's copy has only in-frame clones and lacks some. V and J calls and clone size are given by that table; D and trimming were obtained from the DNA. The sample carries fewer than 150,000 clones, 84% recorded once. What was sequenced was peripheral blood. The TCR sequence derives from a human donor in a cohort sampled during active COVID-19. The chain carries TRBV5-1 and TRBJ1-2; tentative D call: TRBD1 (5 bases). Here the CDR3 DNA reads TGCGCCAGCAGCCCCGGAGGGGTCTATGGCTACACCTTC. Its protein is CASSPGGVYGYTF.